This T cell receptor (beta chain) came from a study of regulatory T cells in long-lasting Graves disease. Germline trimming cut 4 bases from V and 5 bases from J; bases unmatched to any gene: 3. CDR1 is KGHDR and CDR2 is SFDVKD in the germline V gene. The CDR3 consists of 15 residues. Relying on iRepertoire HTBI primers and Arm-PCR of CDR3 regions, the team built TCR beta libraries. One entry per CDR3 protein results from TCRdb running MiXCR on the multiplex PCR reads. The sample records approximately 470,000 distinct CDR3 sequences, roughly 17% being singletons. Time point indicated: newly diagnosed GD, antithyroid drugs for less than 3 months. RNA isolated from PBMCs was used to make the TCR library. The sample holds a few counts of this clonotype. In addition, the sample was reused for a study of T cells in Graves' hyperthyroidism and ophthalmopathy. That work contributes: Researchers ran a first-round RT-PCR on the TCR CDR3 using the HTBI primer set.

This chain connects TRBV24-1 to TRBJ2-1; 11 bases agree with TRBD1. This specimen consisted of peripheral blood mononuclear cells (PBMCs), obtained at new diagnosis, from a patient treated with antithyroid drugs. The source of this sequence is a man aged 35 to 55 with Graves disease. The CDR3 nucleotides are TGTGCCACCAGTGACCGGACAGGGGGCCACAATGAGCAGTTCTTC. It specifies CATSDRTGGHNEQFF.